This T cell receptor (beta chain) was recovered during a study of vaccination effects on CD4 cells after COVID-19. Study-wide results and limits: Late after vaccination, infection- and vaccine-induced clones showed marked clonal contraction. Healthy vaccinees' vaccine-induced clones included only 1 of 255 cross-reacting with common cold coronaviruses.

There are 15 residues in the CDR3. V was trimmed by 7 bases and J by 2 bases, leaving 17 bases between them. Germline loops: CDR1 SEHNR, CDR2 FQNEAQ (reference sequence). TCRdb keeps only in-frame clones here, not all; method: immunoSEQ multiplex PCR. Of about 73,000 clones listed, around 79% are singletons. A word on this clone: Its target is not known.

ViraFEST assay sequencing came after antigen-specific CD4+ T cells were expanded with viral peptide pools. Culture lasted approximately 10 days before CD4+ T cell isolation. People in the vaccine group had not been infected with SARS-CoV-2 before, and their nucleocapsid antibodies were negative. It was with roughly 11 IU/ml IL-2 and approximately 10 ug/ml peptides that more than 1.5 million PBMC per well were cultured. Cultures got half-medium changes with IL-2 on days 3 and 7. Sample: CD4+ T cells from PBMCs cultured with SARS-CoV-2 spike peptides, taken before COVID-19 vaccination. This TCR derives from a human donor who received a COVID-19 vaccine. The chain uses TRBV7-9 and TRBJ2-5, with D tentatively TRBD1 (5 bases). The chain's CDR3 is CASTKSVGVQETQYF. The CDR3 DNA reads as TGTGCCAGCACCAAAAGCGTAGGGGTACAAGAGACCCAGTACTTC.